These T cell receptor beta chains were read from a single sample in a study of CD8 T cells in Susac syndrome. Via MiXCR, TCRdb re-called the immunoSEQ multiplex PCR reads, giving one row per CDR3 protein. The sample holds 80,000 or so distinct CDR3 sequences, roughly 94% seen once. The sample comprised CD8+ T cells from PBMCs. These receptors all stem from a human donor with Susac syndrome. Both conserved end residues are part of each CDR3. Clone size is stated in some rows and not others, as once, few, many or a class when expanded.

abundance	len	v_gene	CDR3aa
medium-sized	17	TRBV5-8	CASSQDLEQERMQPQHF
once	15	TRBV20-1	CSAPGLAGAPFEQYF
NA	16	TRBV6-2/TRBV6-3	CASSPKRGDPLNEQFF
once	16	TRBV12-3/TRBV12-4	CASSWLAGGRADTQYF
NA	14	TRBV5-1	CASSWRDPTDTQYF
NA	16	TRBV5-6	CASSGWTGQGLETQYF
NA	13	TRBV29-1	CSVEWRGGYEQYF
NA	13	TRBV7-8	CASSSTSFGEQFF
NA	13	TRBV2	CASTGDPRNEQFF
NA	15	TRBV15	CATSGGTGWAYEQYF
NA	11	TRBV12-3/TRBV12-4	CASIPSAEAFF
NA	11	TRBV10-2	CAIKDTNEQFF
NA	13	TRBV6-4	CASSETAKNIQYF
NA	14	TRBV9	CASSVGTEAYEQYF
NA	15	TRBV5-1	CASSLSGTGYYEQYF
NA	17	TRBV27	CASSNYRGLTYNSPLHF
NA	15	TRBV25-1	CASSDRGFETGELFF
NA	18	TRBV15	CATSRGSGTGVGNQPQHF
NA	13	TRBV7-9	CASSSEGPRKLFF
NA	15	TRBV12-5	CASGPIEGSSSAQYF
NA	14	TRBV2	CASSSTGGTGGYTF
NA	13	TRBV11-2	CASNPGPMDEQFF
NA	14	TRBV7-9	CASSSGQAKYGYTF
NA	12	TRBV15	CATSVILETQYF
NA	14	TRBV30	CAWSHIMSSYEQYF
NA	15	TRBV5-6	CASSLRGQPNEKLFF
once	14	TRBV11-3	CASSPAGTGFEQYF
NA	12	TRBV24-1	CATAGTGDEQFF
NA	14	TRBV19	CASQGAMGTGELFF
NA	17	TRBV20-1	CSARARLGGNGGNEQFF
NA	11	TRBV15	CATGGYNEQFF
NA	15	TRBV19	CASSSRDGVHNEQFF
NA	14	TRBV3-1	CASSQDIRGDTQYF
NA	13	TRBV6-2/TRBV6-3	CASTDRVNTEAFF
NA	10	TRBV2	CASGGREQFF
NA	17	TRBV28	CASSPISGVDRNQPQHF
NA	15	TRBV9	CASSVGGGISQPQHF
few	12	TRBV7-9	CASSLVNSPLHF
NA	15	TRBV4-2	CASSLVQGTNEKLFF
NA	15	TRBV20-1	CSVPRHLPSRYGYTF
NA	14	TRBV6-2/TRBV6-3	CASTRSRRNQPQHF
once	17	TRBV5-1	CASSLGGAPTGQETQYF
NA	16	TRBV30	CAWRGQPKLSNQPQHF
once	12	TRBV5-1	CATTDFYNEQFF
NA	14	TRBV27	CASSLGRTSYEQYF
NA	18	TRBV11-2	CASSSPRGSSRGGNEQFF
NA	14	TRBV7-9	CASSLPGGRHEQYF
once	14	TRBV4-1	CASSRGGESYEQYF
NA	14	TRBV9	CASSQGGANQPQHF
NA	15	TRBV7-2	CASSLTSSGTYEQYF
NA	15	TRBV7-9	CASSGPGQGIREQYF
NA	13	TRBV2	CARDRGKAGELFF
NA	13	TRBV4-1	CASSQKDAYEQYF
NA	15	TRBV27	CASSFGWDSYYEQYF
NA	15	TRBV7-6	CASRQTGLAGETQYF
NA	14	TRBV6-6	CASSYGGASDTQYF
few	13	TRBV12-5	CASGKDSQETQYF
NA	12	TRBV7-9	CASSFYLDEQYF
NA	11	TRBV30	CAWSADYGYTF